In this sample, the clone carrying this T cell receptor beta chain turned up many times. The sample comes from a study of T cells in Graves' hyperthyroidism and ophthalmopathy. CDR1 is SEHNR and CDR2 is FQNEAQ in the germline V gene (reference sequence). There are 17 residues in the CDR3. The V gene lost 1 base and the J gene lost 5 bases, with 18 bases spanning the gap. RNA transcripts were the template for amplifying TCR beta CDR3 regions. The HTBI primer set was used in a first-round RT-PCR of the TCR CDR3. MiXCR, applied by TCRdb to the multiplex PCR reads, yields one record per CDR3 protein. Among a few hundred thousand distinct CDR3 sequences listed, over 15% were seen once.

Sequenced input: blood. The receptor was derived from a woman aged 55-69 years with Graves' ophthalmopathy. V gene TRBV7-9 combines with J gene TRBJ2-1; D unclear. For the CDR3, the DNA is TGTGCCAGCAGCTTAGGCCCAAATGCGGTTCGGAACAATGAGCAGTTCTTC. This encodes CASSLGPNAVRNNEQFF.